The next 6 T cell receptor beta chains were all read from a single sample in a study of shared clonotypes between healthy human individuals. Produced via immunoSEQ multiplex PCR; TCRdb's table is partial and in-frame only. This sample has about 980,000 clones, with more than 75% found just once. The source material was memory CD4+ T cells sorted from blood. Documented subset: CD45RA-negative fraction. Every receptor here comes from a man younger than 35 in good health.

This clone is a singleton in its sample. This chain links TRBV5-4 with TRBJ2-3, with 7 bases matching TRBD2. This CDR3 is built from 16 residues. Germline CDR1 is SGHNT and CDR2 is YYREEE (reference sequence). J gave up 5 bases and V 2 bases, and 11 bases lay outside the gene matches. The CDR3 here is CASSLDGLVGLDTQYF. CDR3 coding DNA: TGTGCCAGCAGCTTAGATGGACTAGTTGGTCTAGATACGCAGTATTTT.

As concerns this clone: This same CDR3 is encoded by further DNA sequences in the sample. This chain joins TRBV18 and TRBJ2-7; tentative D call: TRBD1 (6 bases). The V gene lost 3 bases and the J gene lost 3 bases, with 6 bases spanning the gap. Germline CDR1 and CDR2: KGHSH and LQKENI. CDR3 length equals 12 residues. The CDR3, as DNA: TGTGCCAGCTCACCGGACAGCTACGAGCAGTACTTC. This codes for CASSPDSYEQYF.

As regards this clone: A read error may produce the germline difference seen at one junction end. V is TRBV4-2 and J is TRBJ1-5; 9 positions agree with TRBD1. Germline CDR1 is LGHNA and CDR2 is YNFKEQ. The CDR3 loop spans 14 amino acids. The DNA for the CDR3 is TGTGCCAGCAGTCCGGGACAGGGCAACCAGCCCCAGCATTTT. Protein sequence: CASSPGQGNQPQHF.

V is TRBV10-3 and J is TRBJ1-2; D unclear. The CDR3 has 15 residues. V lost 3 bases and J 4 bases, leaving 15 bases between the germline ends. Germline CDR1 reads ENHRY; CDR2 reads SYGVKD. The DNA of the CDR3 is TGTGCCATCAGTGACGGTAGGCGGACCTTCTATGGCTACACCTTC. It is translated as CAISDGRRTFYGYTF.

The chain carries TRBV11-2 and TRBJ2-7; D perhaps matches TRBD1 (5 bases). The V end lost 3 bases, the J end lost 4 bases, and 13 bases lay between the germline ends. This CDR3 is built from 14 residues. Looked up from germline, CDR1 is SGHAT and CDR2 is FQNNGV. CDR3 bases: TGTGCCAGCAGCTTTCAGTCAGGGTCTTACGAGCAGTACTTC. Encoded protein: CASSFQSGSYEQYF.

This chain uses TRBV10-3 with TRBJ2-2, with TRBD2 matching 15 bases. The trim removed 6 bases at V and 4 bases at J, leaving 9 bases unmatched. The CDR3 runs 18 residues. Germline CDR1 and CDR2: ENHRY and SYGVKD. The CDR3 reads CAISLGLAGGVGTGELFF. CDR3 sequence (DNA): TGTGCCATCAGCCTGGGACTAGCGGGGGGTGTCGGCACCGGGGAGCTGTTTTTT.